Sequencing of this TCR beta chain was carried out in a study of blood T cell repertoires in COVID-19. At the level of the study: T cells, B-cell-depleted T cells, or PBMCs supplied cDNA or gDNA.

The repertoire was sequenced with immunoSEQ multiplex PCR; TCRdb's copy has only in-frame clones and lacks some. The table shows about 88,000 clones, with 88% occurring only once. The CDR3 is made up of 11 amino acids. V was trimmed by 3 bases and J by 11 bases, leaving 10 bases between them. This receptor was identified in a man aged 80 or over with acute or convalescent COVID-19. The chain links TRBV12-3 or TRBV12-4 to TRBJ1-1, with no clear D. Sequencing was performed on peripheral blood. This CDR3 is CASSFGHKAFF. The CDR3 DNA follows: TGTGCCAGCAGTTTTGGGCACAAGGCTTTCTTT.